Below, one T cell receptor beta chain is given with its context. Every patient was untreated before thyroid surgery. This sample stems from a study of metastatic and nonmetastatic thyroid tumors. The CDR3 sequence is 16 residues long. Germline V gene lookup returns CDR1 DFQATT and CDR2 SNEGSKA (reference sequence). Trimming pared 4 bases from V and 3 bases from J, leaving 22 bases between. Through MiXCR, TCRdb re-clonotyped the PCR reads. This table holds tens of thousands of clones, 9.5% to 13% found once. The receptor was derived from a male donor with papillary thyroid cancer or a benign thyroid nodule (not recorded which). Some clones in this sample may be carry-over from other donors' samples. The J gene is TRBJ2-7, the V gene TRBV20-1; the D gene is possibly TRBD1 (6 bases). Sequences were obtained from blood. CDR3 protein: CSAIGSAGTSSYEQYF. CDR3 nucleotide sequence: TGCAGTGCTATAGGTTCGGCAGGGACAAGTAGCTACGAGCAGTACTTC.